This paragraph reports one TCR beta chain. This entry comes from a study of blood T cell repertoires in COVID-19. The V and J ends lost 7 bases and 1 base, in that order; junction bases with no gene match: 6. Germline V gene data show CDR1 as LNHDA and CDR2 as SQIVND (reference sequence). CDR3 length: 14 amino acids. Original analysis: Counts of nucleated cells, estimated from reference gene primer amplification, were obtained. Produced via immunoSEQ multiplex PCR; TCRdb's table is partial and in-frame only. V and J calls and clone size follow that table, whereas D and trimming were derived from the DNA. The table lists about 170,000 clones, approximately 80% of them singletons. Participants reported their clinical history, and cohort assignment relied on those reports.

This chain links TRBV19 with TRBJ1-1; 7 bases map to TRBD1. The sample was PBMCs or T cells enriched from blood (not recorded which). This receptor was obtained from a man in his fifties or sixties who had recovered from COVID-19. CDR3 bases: TGTGCCAGTATAGCAGGGGGGAAGAACACTGAAGCTTTCTTT. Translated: CASIAGGKNTEAFF.